This TCR beta chain is from a study of OX40 agonist ivuxolimab in advanced cancers. On the study more broadly: Cancers in dose escalation were hepatocellular, melanoma, renal cell and head and neck. Partial response was recorded in three patients: one hepatocellular carcinoma and two cutaneous melanoma cases. Allowance was made for prior anti-PD-1, anti-PD-L1 or anti-CTLA-4 therapy, and 40% had some. Whole-study findings and limits: The study found that CD8+ T cells averaged more expanded clones than CD4+.

Sequencing was performed with immunoSEQ multiplex PCR; in TCRdb, only in-frame clones are kept and a portion is missing. The data hold about 80,000 clones, with 70% to 90% observed a single time. Germline V gene sequence: CDR1 LGHNT, CDR2 FRNRAP. The CDR3 spans 13 residues. A word on this clone: Its antigen is undetermined. A read error may produce the germline difference seen at one junction end. The sample contains more than one DNA sequence encoding this CDR3.

The TCR was taken from an adult with an advanced solid tumor such as melanoma, head and neck, liver or kidney cancer. The material was CD4+ or CD8+ T cells sorted from blood, obtained in a trial of the OX40 agonist ivuxolimab. The chain links TRBV12-5 to TRBJ2-2; TRBD2 is a possible D gene (5 bases). CDR3 in amino acids: CASGLRVAGELFF. The CDR3 DNA is TGTGCCAGTGGTTTGCGGGTCGCCGGGGAGCTGTTTTTT.